The clone carrying this T cell receptor beta chain was seen more than once but under ten times. Its antigen is not identified. Pools of viral peptides were used by the ViraFEST assay to expand antigen-specific CD4+ T cells ahead of sequencing. Upon completion of 10 to 11 days in culture, CD4+ T cells were isolated. The cohort was immunized with two doses of either the BNT162b2 or mRNA-1273 vaccine. Fresh IL-2-containing medium replaced half the medium on days 3 and 7. V lost 2 bases, J lost 0 bases, and 7 bases lay in between. The CDR3 runs to 14 residues. Germline V gene sequence: CDR1 LGHDT, CDR2 YNNKEL (reference sequence). TCRdb's table, derived via immunoSEQ multiplex PCR, lists solely in-frame clones and lacks some. The table shows 20,000 to 25,000 clones, with 81% occurring only once. This record comes from a study of vaccination effects on CD4 cells after COVID-19. Study summary: Samples gathered post-vaccine arrived a median of 72 days past the second dose.

Whole-study results and caveats: Just 1 of 255 vaccine-induced clones in healthy recipients was cross-reactive. Late post-vaccination, clones induced by infection and those induced by vaccine underwent marked clonal contraction.

Source: CD4+ T cells from PBMCs cultured with SARS-CoV-2 spike peptides, taken after COVID-19 vaccination. The chain employs TRBV3-1 (or the pseudogene TRBV3-2) and TRBJ1-2; weak D call: TRBD1 (5 bases). This sequence was found in a human donor who received a COVID-19 vaccine. Some clones in this sample may be carry-over from other donors' samples. CDR3 residues: CASSQRTPNYGYTF. Here the CDR3 DNA reads TGTGCCAGCAGCCAAAGGACACCTAACTATGGCTACACCTTC.